This T cell receptor (beta chain) was observed in a study of monozygotic twins with inflammatory bowel disease. The CDR3 extends over 13 amino acids. The germline V gene has CDR1 MNHEY and CDR2 SVGAGI. Making each TCR library took around 3,300 ng of total RNA. TCRdb reprocessed the 5' RACE reads, keeping one entry per CDR3 protein, no DNA. The sample totals 300,000 to 400,000 distinct CDR3 sequences. The TCR was taken from a human donor with ulcerative colitis or Crohn's disease, or a healthy co-twin of an affected twin (not recorded which). V usage is TRBV6-5 and J usage is TRBJ2-7; TCRdb indicates TRBD1, and absent DNA this call remains unverified. Sequences were obtained from blood. This CDR3 is CASRTGPFYEQYF.